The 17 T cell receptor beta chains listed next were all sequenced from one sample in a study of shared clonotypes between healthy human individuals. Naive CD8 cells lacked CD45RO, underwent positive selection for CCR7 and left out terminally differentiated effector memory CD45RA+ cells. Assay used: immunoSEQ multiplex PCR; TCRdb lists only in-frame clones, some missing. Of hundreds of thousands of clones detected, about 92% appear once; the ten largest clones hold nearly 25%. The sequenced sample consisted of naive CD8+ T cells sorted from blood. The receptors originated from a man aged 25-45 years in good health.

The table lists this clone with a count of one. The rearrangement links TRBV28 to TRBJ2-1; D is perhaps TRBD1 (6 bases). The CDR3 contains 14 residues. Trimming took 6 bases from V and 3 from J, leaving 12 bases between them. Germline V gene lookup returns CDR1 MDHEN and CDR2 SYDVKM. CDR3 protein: CASREEQGYNEQFF. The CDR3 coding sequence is TGTGCCAGCAGGGAAGAACAGGGCTACAATGAGCAGTTCTTC.

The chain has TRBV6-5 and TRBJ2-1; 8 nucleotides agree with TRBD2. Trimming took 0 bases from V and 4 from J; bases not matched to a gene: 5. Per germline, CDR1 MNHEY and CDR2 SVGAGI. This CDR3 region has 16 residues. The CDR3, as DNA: TGTGCCAGCAGTTACTCTTCCCAGCGGGAGTACAATGAGCAGTTCTTC. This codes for CASSYSSQREYNEQFF.

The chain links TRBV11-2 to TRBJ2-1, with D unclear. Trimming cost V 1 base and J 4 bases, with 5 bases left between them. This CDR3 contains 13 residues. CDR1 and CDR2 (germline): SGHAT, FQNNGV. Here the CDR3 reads CASSLVGYNEQFF. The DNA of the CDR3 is TGTGCCAGCAGCTTAGTTGGGTACAATGAGCAGTTCTTC. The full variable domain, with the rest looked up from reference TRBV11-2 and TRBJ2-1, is EAGVAQSPRYKIIEKRQSVAFWCNPISGHATLYWYQQILGQGPKLLIQFQNNGVVDDSQLPKDRFSAERLKGVDSTLKIQPAKLEDSAVYLCASSLVGYNEQFFGPGTRLTVL.

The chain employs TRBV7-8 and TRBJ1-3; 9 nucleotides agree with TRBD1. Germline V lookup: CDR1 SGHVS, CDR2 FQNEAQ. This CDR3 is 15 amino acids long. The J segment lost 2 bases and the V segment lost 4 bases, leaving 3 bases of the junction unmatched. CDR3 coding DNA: TGTGCCAGCAGCTCTCACAGGGGGCCTGGAAACACCATATATTTT. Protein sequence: CASSSHRGPGNTIYF. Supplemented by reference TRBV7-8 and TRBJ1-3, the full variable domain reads GAGVSQSPRYKVAKRGQDVALRCDPISGHVSLFWYQQALGQGPEFLTYFQNEAQLDKSGLPSDRFFAERPEGSVSTLKIQRTQQEDSAVYLCASSSHRGPGNTIYFGEGSWLTVV.

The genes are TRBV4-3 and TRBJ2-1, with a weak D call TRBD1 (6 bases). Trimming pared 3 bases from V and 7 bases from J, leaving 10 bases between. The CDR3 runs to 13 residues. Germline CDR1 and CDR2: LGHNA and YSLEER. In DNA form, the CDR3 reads TGCGCCAGCAGCCAGGAAGGACAGAATGAGCAGTTCTTC. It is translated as CASSQEGQNEQFF.

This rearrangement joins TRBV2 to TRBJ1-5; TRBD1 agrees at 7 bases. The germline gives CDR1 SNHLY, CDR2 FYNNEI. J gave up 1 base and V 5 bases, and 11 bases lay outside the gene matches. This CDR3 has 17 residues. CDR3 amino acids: CASSLDRADPSNQPQHF. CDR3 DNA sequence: TGTGCCAGCAGTCTCGACAGGGCCGACCCAAGCAATCAGCCCCAGCATTTT.

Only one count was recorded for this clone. CDR3 residues: CASSERGLVPPDNEQFF. The CDR3 coding sequence is TGTGCCAGCAGCGAAAGGGGACTAGTTCCCCCCGACAATGAGCAGTTCTTC. This rearrangement joins TRBV9 to TRBJ2-1; 8 bases match TRBD2. This CDR3 region has 17 residues. Per the germline V gene, CDR1 is SGDLS and CDR2 is YYNGEE. The trim removed 3 bases at V and 5 bases at J, leaving 13 bases unmatched.

The CDR3 DNA is TGCGCCAGCAGCCAAGGATCTAAGGGAATGGAGCAGTACTTC. Translating gives CASSQGSKGMEQYF. The chain joins TRBV4-3 to TRBJ2-7; D gene unclear. The length of the CDR3 is 14 residues. With 1 base removed from V and 7 bases from J, the gap between germline ends came to 14 bases. Looked up from germline, CDR1 is LGHNA and CDR2 is YSLEER.

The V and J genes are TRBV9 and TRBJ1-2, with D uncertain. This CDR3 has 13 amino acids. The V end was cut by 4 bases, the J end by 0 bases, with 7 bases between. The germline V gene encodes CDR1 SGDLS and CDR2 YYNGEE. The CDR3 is CASSSGTNYGYTF. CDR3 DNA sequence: TGTGCCAGCAGCTCGGGTACTAACTATGGCTACACCTTC.

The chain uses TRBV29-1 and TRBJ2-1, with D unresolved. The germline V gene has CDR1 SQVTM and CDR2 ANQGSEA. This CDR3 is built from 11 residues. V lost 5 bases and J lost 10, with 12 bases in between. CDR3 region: CSVLTTGEQFF. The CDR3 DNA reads TGCAGCGTTCTCACAACTGGGGAGCAGTTCTTC.

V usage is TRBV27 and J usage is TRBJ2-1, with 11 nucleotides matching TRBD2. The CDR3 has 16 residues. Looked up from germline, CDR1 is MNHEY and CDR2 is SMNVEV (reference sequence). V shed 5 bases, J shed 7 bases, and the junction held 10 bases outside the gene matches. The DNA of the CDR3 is TGTGCCAGCAGTCCCATAGCGGGAGGGGATTGGAATGAGCAGTTCTTC. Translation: CASSPIAGGDWNEQFF.

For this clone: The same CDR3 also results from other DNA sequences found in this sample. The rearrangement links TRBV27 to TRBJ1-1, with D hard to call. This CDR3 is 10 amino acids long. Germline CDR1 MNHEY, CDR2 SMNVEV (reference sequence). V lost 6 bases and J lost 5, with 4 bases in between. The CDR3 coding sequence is TGTGCCAGCAGGGGGACTGAAGCTTTCTTT. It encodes CASRGTEAFF.

The CDR3 DNA is TGTGCCAGCTCGCCGACTAAGTCGGGACGTGGTTCTGGGGCCAACGTCCTGACTTTC. It is translated as CASSPTKSGRGSGANVLTF. The V and J genes are TRBV18 and TRBJ2-6, with D perhaps matching TRBD1 or TRBD2 (5 bases each). The germline gives CDR1 KGHSH, CDR2 LQKENI. The ends were cut back, 6 bases at V and 1 base at J, with 22 bases in the middle. The CDR3 is 19 residues long.

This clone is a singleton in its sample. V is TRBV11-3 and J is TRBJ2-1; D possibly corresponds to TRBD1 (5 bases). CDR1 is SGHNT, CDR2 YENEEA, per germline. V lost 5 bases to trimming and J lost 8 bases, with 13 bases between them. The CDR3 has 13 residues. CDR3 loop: CASSGLRAYEQFF. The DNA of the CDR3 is TGTGCCAGCAGCGGCCTCAGGGCCTATGAGCAGTTCTTC.

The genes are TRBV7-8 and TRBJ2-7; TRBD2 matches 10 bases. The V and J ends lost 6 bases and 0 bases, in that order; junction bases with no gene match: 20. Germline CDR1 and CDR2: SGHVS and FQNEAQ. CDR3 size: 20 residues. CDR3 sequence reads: CASSLFLRTSGEGGSYEQYF. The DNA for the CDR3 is TGTGCCAGCAGTCTCTTCTTACGGACTAGCGGAGAGGGCGGCTCCTACGAGCAGTACTTC.

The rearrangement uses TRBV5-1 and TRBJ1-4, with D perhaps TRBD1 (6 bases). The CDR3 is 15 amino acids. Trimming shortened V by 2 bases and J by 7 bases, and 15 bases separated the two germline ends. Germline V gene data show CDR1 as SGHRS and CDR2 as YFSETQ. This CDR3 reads CASSLTGSEAEKLFF. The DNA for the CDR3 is TGCGCCAGCAGCTTAACAGGGTCGGAAGCTGAAAAACTGTTTTTT.

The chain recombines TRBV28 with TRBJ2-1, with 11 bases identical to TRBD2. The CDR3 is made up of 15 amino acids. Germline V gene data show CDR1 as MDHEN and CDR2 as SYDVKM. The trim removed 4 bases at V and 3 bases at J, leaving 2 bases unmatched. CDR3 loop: CASSSTSGDYNEQFF. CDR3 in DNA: TGTGCCAGCAGTTCGACTAGCGGGGACTACAATGAGCAGTTCTTC.